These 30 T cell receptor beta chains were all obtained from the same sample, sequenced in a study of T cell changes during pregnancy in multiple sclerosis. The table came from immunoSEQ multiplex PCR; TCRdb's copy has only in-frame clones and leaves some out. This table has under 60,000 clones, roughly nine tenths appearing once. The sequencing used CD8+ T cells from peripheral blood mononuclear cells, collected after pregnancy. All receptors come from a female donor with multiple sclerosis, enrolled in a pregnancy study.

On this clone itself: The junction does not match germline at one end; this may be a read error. This CDR3 reads CASREVAYLDTQYF. In nucleotides, the CDR3 is TGTGCCAGCAGGGAAGTAGCGTACTTGGATACGCAGTATTTT. The chain joins TRBV2 to TRBJ2-3; D perhaps matches TRBD2 (5 bases). The germline V gene has CDR1 SNHLY and CDR2 FYNNEI. This CDR3 has 14 amino acids.

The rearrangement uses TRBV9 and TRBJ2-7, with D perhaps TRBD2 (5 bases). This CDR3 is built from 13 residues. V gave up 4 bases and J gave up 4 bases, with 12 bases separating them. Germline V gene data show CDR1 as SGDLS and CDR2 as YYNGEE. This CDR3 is CASSFGGLYEQYF. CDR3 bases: TGTGCCAGCAGCTTCGGCGGGTTATACGAGCAGTACTTC.

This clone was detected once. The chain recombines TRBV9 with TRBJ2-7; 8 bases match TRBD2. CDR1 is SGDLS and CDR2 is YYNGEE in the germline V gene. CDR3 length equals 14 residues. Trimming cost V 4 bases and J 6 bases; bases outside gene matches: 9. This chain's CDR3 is CASSPSGGGGEQYF. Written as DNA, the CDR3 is TGTGCCAGCAGCCCATCCGGGGGGGGTGGCGAGCAGTACTTC.

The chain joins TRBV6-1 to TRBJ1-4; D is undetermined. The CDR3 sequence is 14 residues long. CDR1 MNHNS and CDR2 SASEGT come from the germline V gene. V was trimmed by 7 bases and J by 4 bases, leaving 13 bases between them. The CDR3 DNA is TGTGCCAGCACCCTCGACGGAGATAATGAAAAACTGTTTTTT. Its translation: CASTLDGDNEKLFF.

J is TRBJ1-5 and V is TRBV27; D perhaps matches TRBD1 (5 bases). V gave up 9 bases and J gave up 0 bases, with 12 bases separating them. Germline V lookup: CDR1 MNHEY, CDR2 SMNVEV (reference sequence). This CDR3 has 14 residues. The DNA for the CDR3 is TGTGCCAGTAGGGGCGGGGTTAGCAATCAGCCCCAGCATTTT. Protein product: CASRGGVSNQPQHF.

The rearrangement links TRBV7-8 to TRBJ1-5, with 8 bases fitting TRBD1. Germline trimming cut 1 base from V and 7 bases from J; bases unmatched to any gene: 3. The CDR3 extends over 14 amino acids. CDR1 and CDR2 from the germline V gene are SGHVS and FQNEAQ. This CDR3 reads CASSLGTGYQPQHF. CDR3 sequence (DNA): TGTGCCAGCAGCTTAGGGACAGGGTACCAGCCCCAGCATTTT.

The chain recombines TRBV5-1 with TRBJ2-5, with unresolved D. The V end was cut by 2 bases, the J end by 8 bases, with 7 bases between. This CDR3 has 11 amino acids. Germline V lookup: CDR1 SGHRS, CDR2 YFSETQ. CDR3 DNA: TGCGCCAGCAGCTTTGGCAGAACCCAGTACTTC. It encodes CASSFGRTQYF.

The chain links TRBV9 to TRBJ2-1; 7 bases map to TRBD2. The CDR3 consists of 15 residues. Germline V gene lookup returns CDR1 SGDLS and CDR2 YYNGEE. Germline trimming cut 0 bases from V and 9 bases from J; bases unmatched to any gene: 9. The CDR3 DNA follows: TGTGCCAGCAGCGTAGACAGCGGGGCGCGGGGTGAGCAGTTCTTC. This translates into CASSVDSGARGEQFF.

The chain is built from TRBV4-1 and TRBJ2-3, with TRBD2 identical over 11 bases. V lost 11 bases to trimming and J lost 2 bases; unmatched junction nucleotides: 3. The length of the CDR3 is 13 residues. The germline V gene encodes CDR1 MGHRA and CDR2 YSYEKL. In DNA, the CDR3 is TGCGCCGTACTAGCGGGGGACACAGATACGCAGTATTTT. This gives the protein CAVLAGDTDTQYF.

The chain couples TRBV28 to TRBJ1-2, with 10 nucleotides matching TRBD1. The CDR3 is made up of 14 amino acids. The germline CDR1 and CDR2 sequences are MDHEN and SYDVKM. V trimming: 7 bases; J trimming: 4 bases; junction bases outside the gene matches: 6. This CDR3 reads CASKRDRGTYGYTF. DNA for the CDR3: TGTGCCAGCAAGCGGGACAGGGGCACCTATGGCTACACCTTC.

CDR3 nucleotides: TGTGCCAGCAGCTTAGGGGGGGGGCATGATACGCAGTATTTT. Its protein is CASSLGGGHDTQYF. The chain recombines TRBV13 with TRBJ2-3; possible D gene TRBD2, 7 bases. Between the trimmed V and J ends, which lost 0 bases and 6 bases, there was a span of 10 bases. The germline gives CDR1 PRHDT, CDR2 FYEKMQ (reference sequence). This CDR3 region has 14 residues. Complete variable domain (other parts from reference TRBV13 and TRBJ2-3): AAGVIQSPRHLIKEKRETATLKCYPIPRHDTVYWYQQGPGQDPQFLISFYEKMQSDKGSIPDRFSAQQFSDYHSELNMSSLELGDSALYFCASSLGGGHDTQYFGPGTRLTVL.

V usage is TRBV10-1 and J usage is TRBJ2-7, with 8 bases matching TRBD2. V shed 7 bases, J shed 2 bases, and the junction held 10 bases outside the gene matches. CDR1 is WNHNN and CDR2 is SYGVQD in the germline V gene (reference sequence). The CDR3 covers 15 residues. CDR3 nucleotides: TGCGCCAGCACCTTACCCGGGAGGGCGCCCTACGAGCAGTACTTC. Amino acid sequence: CASTLPGRAPYEQYF.

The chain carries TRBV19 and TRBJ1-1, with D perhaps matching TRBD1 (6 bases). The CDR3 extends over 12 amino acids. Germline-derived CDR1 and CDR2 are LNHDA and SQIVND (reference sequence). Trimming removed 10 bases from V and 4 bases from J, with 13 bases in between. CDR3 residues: CATMSGATEAFF. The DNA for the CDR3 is TGTGCCACCATGTCAGGGGCCACTGAAGCTTTCTTT.

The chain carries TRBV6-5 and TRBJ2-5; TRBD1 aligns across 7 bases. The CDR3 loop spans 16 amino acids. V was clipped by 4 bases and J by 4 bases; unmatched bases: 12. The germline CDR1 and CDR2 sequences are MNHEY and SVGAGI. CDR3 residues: CASSSRVTGVGETQYF. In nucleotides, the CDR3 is TGTGCCAGCAGTTCCCGGGTTACAGGGGTGGGAGAGACCCAGTACTTC.

Here the CDR3 reads CARPLGAGTQYF. Here the CDR3 DNA reads TGTGCCAGACCCCTAGGAGCTGGAACCCAGTACTTC. This chain connects TRBV6-6 to TRBJ2-5, with D unclear. Germline V gene lookup returns CDR1 MNHNY and CDR2 SVGAGI (reference sequence). Deletions cut 9 bases from V and 8 bases from J, with 16 bases between. This CDR3 is built from 12 residues.

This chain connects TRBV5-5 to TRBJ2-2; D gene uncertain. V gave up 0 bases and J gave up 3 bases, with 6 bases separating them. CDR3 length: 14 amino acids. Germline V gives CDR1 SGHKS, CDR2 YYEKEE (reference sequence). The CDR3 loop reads CASSLELYTGELFF. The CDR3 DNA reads TGTGCCAGCAGCTTGGAGCTTTACACCGGGGAGCTGTTTTTT. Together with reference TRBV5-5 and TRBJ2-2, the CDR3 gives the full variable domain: DAGVTQSPTHLIKTRGQQVTLRCSPISGHKSVSWYQQVLGQGPQFIFQYYEKEERGRGNFPDRFSARQFPNYSSELNVNALLLGDSALYLCASSLELYTGELFFGEGSRLTVL.

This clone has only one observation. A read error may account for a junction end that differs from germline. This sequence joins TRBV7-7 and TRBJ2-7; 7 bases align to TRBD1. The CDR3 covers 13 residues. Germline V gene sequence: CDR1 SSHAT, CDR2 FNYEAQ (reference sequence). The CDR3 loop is CASSFLGGGEQYF. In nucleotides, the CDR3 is TGTGCTAGCAGCTTTCTAGGGGGCGGGGAGCAGTACTTC.

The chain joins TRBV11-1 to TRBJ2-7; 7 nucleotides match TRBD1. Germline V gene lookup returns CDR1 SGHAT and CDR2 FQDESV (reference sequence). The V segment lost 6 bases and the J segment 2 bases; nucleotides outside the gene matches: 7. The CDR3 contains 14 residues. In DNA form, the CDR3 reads TGTGCCAGCAGGGCAGGGGGATTGGCCTACGAGCAGTACTTC. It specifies CASRAGGLAYEQYF.

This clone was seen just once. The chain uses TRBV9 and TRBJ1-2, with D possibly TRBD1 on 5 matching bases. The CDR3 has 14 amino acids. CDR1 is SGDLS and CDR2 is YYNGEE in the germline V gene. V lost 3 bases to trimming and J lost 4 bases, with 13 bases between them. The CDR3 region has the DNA TGTGCCAGCAGCGGATCCTCGGGGGGCTATGGCTACACCTTC. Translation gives CASSGSSGGYGYTF.

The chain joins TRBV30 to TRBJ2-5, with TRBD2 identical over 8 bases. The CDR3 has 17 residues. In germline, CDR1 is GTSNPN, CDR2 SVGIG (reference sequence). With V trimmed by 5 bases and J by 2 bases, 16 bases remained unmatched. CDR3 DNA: TGTGCCTGGGCTGGACTTAGGACAGCGGGGGCACAAGAGACCCAGTACTTC. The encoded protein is CAWAGLRTAGAQETQYF.

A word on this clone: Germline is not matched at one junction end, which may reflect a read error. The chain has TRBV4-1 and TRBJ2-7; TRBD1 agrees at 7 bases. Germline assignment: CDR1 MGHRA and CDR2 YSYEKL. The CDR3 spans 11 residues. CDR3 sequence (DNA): TGCGCCAGCAGCCAAGGTGACAGGGAATTCTTC. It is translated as CASSQGDREFF.

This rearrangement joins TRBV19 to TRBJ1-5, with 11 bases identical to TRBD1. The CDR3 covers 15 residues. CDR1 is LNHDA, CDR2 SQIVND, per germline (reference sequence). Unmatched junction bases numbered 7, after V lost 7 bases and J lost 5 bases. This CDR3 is CASTIGTGGYQPQHF. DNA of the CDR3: TGTGCCAGTACAATCGGGACAGGGGGGTATCAGCCCCAGCATTTT.

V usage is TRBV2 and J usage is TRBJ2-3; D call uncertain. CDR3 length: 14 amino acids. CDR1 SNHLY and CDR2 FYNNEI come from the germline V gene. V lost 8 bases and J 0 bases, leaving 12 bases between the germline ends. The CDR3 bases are TGTGCCAGCCGCCCGGCGACTAGCACAGATACGCAGTATTTT. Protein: CASRPATSTDTQYF.

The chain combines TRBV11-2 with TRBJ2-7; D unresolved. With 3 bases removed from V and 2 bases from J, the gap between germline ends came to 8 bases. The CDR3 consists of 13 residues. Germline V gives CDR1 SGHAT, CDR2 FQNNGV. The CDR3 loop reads CASSFGRTYEQYF. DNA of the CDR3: TGTGCCAGCAGCTTCGGCAGGACCTACGAGCAGTACTTC.

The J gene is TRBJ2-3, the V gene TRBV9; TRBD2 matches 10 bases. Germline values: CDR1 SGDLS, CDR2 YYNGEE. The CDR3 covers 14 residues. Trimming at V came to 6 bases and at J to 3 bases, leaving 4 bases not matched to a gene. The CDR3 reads CASTPSGGTDTQYF. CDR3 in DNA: TGTGCCAGCACCCCTAGCGGGGGAACAGATACGCAGTATTTT. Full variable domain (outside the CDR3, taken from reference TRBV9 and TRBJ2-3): DSGVTQTPKHLITATGQRVTLRCSPRSGDLSVYWYQQSLDQGLQFLIQYYNGEERAKGNILERFSAQQFPDLHSELNLSSLELGDSALYFCASTPSGGTDTQYFGPGTRLTVL.

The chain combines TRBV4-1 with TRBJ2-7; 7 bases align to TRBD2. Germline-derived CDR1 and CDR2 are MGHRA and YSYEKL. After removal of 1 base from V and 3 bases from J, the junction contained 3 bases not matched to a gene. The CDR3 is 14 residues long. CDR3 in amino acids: CASSQGPGGYEQYF. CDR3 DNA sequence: TGCGCCAGCAGCCAAGGGCCGGGGGGCTACGAGCAGTACTTC.

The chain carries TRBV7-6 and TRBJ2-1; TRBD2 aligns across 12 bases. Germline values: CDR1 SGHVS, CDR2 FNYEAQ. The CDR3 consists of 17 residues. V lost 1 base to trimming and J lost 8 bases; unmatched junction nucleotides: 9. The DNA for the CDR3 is TGTGCCAGCAGCTTAGTCGGAGCTAGCGGGGGGGTGGATGAGCAGTTCTTC. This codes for CASSLVGASGGVDEQFF.

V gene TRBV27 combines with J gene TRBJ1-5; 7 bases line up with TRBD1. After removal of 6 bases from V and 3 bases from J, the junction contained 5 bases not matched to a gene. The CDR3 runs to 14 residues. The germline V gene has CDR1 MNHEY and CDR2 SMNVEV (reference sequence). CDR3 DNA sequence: TGTGCCAGCAGGGGCCAGGGGGTCAATCAGCCCCAGCATTTT. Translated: CASRGQGVNQPQHF.

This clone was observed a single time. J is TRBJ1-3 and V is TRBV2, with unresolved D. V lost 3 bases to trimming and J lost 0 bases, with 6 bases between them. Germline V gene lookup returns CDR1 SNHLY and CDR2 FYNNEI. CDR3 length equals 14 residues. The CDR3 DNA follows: TGTGCCAGCAGTGACGTCAGCTCTGGAAACACCATATATTTT. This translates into CASSDVSSGNTIYF. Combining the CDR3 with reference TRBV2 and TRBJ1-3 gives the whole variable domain EPEVTQTPSHQVTQMGQEVILRCVPISNHLYFYWYRQILGQKVEFLVSFYNNEISEKSEIFDDQFSVERPDGSNFTLKIRSTKLEDSAMYFCASSDVSSGNTIYFGEGSWLTVV.

CDR3 protein: CAWRETNQNLTDTQYF. CDR3 in DNA: TGTGCCTGGAGGGAGACCAACCAAAACCTCACAGATACGCAGTATTTT. The V call is TRBV30, the J call TRBJ2-3; D gene uncertain. The CDR3 totals 16 residues. Germline CDR1 and CDR2: GTSNPN and SVGIG (reference sequence). V was pared by 3 bases and J by 2 bases, with 18 bases between. The entire variable domain, with the rest obtained from reference TRBV30 and TRBJ2-3, is as follows: SQTIHQWPATLVQPVGSPLSLECTVEGTSNPNLYWYRQAAGRGLQLLFYSVGIGQISSEVPQNLSASRPQDRQFILSSKKLLLSDSGFYLCAWRETNQNLTDTQYFGPGTRLTVL.